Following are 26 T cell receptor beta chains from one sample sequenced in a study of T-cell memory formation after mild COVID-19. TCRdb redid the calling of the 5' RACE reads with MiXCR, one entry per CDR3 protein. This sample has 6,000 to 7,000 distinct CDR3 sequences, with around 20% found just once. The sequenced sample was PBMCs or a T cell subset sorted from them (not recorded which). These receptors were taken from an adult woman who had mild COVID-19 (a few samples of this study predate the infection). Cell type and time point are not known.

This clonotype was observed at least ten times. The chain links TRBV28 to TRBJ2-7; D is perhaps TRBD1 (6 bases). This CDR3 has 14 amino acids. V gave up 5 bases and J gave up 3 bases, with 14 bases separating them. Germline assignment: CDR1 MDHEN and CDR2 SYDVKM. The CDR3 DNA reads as TGTGCCAGCAGTCTCGAGGACAGTTTCTACGAGCAGTACTTC. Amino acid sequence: CASSLEDSFYEQYF. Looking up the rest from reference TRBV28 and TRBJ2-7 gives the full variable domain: DVKVTQSSRYLVKRTGEKVFLECVQDMDHENMFWYRQDPGLGLRLIYFSYDVKMKEKGDIPEGYSVSREKKERFSLILESASTNQTSMYLCASSLEDSFYEQYFGPGTRLTVT.

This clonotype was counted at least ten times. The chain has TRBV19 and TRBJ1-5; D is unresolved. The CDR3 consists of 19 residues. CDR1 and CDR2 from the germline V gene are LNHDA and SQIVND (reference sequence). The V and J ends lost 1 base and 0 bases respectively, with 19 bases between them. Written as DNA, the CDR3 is TGTGCCAGTAGTATAGGTAAGGGAATGCGCCCTTATAGCAATCAGCCCCAGCATTTT. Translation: CASSIGKGMRPYSNQPQHF.

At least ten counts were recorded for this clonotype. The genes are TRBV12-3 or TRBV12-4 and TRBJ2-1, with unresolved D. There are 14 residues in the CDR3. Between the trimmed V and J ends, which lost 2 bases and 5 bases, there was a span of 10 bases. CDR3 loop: CASSLQIPHNEQFF. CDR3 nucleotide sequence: TGTGCCAGCAGTTTACAGATCCCCCACAATGAGCAGTTCTTC.

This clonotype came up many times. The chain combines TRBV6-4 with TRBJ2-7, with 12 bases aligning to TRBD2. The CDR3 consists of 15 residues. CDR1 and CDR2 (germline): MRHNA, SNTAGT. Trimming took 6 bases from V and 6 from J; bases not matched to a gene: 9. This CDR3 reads CASSPLAGGLSEQYF. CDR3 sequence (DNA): TGTGCCAGCAGCCCCCTAGCGGGGGGGCTCAGCGAGCAGTACTTC.

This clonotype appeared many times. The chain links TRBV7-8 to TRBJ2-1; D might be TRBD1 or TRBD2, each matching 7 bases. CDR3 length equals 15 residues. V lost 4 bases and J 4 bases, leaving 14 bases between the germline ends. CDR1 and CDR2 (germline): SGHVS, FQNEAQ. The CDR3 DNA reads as TGTGCCAGCAGCTATCAGGGGGGGAAATACAATGAGCAGTTCTTC. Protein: CASSYQGGKYNEQFF.

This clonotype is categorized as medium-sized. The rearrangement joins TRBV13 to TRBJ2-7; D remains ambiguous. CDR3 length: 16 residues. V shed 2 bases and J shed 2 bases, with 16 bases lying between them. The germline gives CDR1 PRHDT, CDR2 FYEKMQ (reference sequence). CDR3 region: CASSLSLGLMTYEQYF. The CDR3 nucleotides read TGTGCCAGCAGCTTATCGCTGGGATTGATGACCTACGAGCAGTACTTC.

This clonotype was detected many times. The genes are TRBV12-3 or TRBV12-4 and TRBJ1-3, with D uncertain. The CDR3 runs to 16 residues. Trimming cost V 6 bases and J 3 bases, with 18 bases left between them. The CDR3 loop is CASSSGEGLYGNTIYF. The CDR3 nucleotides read TGTGCCAGCAGCTCTGGGGAGGGTCTATATGGAAACACCATATATTTT.

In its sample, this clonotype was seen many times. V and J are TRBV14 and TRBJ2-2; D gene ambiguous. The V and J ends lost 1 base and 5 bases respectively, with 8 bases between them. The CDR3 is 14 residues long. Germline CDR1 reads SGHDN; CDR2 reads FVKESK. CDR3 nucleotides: TGTGCCAGCAGCCAAGTTTCCGTGACCGGGGAGCTGTTTTTT. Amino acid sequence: CASSQVSVTGELFF.

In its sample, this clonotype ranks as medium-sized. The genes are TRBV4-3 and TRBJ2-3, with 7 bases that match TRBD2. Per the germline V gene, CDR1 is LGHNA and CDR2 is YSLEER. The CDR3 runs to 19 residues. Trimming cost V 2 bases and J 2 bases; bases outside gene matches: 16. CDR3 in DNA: TGCGCCAGCAGCCAACTCCCGGTTTCACGGGAGGTCACCACAGATACGCAGTATTTT. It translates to CASSQLPVSREVTTDTQYF.

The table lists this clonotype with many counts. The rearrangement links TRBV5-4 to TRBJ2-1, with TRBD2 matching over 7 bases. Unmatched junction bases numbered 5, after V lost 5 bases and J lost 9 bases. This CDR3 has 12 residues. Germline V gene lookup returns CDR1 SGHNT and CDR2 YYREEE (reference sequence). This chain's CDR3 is CASSLGGSEQFF. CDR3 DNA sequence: TGTGCCAGCAGTCTGGGCGGGAGTGAGCAGTTCTTC.

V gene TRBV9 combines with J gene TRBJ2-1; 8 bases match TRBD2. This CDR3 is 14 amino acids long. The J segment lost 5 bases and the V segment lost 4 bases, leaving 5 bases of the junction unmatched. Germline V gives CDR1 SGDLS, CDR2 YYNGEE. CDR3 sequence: CASSPWTSNNEQFF. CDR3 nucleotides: TGTGCCAGCAGCCCCTGGACTAGCAACAATGAGCAGTTCTTC.

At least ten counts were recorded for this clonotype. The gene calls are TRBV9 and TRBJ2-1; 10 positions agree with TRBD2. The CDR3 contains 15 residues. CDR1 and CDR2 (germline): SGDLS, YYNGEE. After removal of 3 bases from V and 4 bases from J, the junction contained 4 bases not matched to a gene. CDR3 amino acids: CASSDGLAAYNEQFF. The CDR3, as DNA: TGTGCCAGCAGCGATGGACTAGCGGCTTACAATGAGCAGTTCTTC.

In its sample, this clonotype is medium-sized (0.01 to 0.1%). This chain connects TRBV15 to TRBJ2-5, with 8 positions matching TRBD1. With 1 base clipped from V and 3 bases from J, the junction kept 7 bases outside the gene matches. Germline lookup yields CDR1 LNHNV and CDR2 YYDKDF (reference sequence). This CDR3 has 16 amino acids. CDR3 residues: CATSRGGTGWEETQYF. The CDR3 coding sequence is TGTGCCACCAGCAGAGGAGGGACAGGTTGGGAAGAGACCCAGTACTTC.

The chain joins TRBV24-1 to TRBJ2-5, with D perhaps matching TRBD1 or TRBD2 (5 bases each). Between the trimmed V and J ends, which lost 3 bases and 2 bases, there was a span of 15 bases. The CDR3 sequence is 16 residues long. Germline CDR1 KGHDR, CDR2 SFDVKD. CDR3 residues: CATSDLNRGRQETQYF. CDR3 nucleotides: TGTGCCACCAGTGATCTCAACCGGGGACGGCAAGAGACCCAGTACTTC.

Here the CDR3 DNA reads TGCGCCAGCAGCGGGACAGGGGAAGAGACCCAGTACTTC. Protein product: CASSGTGEETQYF. This chain joins TRBV5-1 and TRBJ2-5; TRBD1 matches at 10 bases. This CDR3 comprises 13 residues. Per the germline V gene, CDR1 is SGHRS and CDR2 is YFSETQ. With V trimmed by 4 bases and J by 3 bases, 0 bases remained unmatched.

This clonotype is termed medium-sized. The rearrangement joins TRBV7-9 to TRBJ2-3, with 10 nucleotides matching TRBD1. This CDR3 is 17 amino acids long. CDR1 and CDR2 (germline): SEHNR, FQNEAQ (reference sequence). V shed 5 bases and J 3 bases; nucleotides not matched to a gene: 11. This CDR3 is CASSPPRQGAPTDTQYF. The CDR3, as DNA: TGTGCCAGCAGCCCCCCCAGACAGGGGGCGCCTACAGATACGCAGTATTTT.

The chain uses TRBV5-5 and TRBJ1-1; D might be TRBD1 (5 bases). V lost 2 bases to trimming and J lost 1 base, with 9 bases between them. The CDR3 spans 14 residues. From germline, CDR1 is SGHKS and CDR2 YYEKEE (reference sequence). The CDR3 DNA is TGTGCCAGCAGCTTCAGGGCCAAGAACACTGAAGCTTTCTTT. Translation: CASSFRAKNTEAFF.

The CDR3 DNA reads TGTGCCACTAGGGAGGACCGGGACCAAGAGACCCAGTACTTC. This codes for CATREDRDQETQYF. The chain is built from TRBV15 and TRBJ2-5; D might be TRBD2 (6 bases). V lost 9 bases and J lost 0, with 14 bases in between. CDR1 is LNHNV and CDR2 is YYDKDF in the germline V gene (reference sequence). This CDR3 has 14 amino acids.

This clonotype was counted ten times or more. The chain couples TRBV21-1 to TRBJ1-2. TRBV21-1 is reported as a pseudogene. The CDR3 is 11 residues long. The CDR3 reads CASIKGNGYTF. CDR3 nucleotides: TGTGCCAGCATCAAGGGGAATGGCTACACCTTC.

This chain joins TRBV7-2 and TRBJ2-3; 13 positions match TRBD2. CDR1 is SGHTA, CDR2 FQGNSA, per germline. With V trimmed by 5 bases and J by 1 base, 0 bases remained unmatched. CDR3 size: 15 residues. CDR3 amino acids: CASSGTSGGTDTQYF. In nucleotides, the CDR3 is TGTGCCAGCAGCGGGACTAGCGGGGGCACAGATACGCAGTATTTT.

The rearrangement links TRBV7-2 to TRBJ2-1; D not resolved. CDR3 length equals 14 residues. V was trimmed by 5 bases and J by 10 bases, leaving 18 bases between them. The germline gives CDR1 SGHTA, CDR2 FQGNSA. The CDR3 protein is CASSDRLTPEEQFF. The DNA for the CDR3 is TGTGCCAGCAGCGATCGGCTCACCCCCGAGGAGCAGTTCTTC.

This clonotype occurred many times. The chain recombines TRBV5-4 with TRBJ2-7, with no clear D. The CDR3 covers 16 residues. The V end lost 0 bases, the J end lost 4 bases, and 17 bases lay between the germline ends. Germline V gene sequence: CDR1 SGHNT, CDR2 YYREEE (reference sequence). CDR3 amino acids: CASSLDVMAGDYEQYF. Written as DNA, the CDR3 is TGTGCCAGCAGCTTGGATGTCATGGCAGGCGATTACGAGCAGTACTTC.

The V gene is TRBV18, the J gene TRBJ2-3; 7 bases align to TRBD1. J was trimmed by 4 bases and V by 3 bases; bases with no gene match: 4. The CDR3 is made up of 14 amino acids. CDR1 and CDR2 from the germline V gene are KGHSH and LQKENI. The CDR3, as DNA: TGTGCCAGCTCACCCCCTCAGGGGGCAGATACGCAGTATTTT. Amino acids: CASSPPQGADTQYF. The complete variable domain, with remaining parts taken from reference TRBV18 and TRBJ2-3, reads NAGVMQNPRHLVRRRGQEARLRCSPMKGHSHVYWYRQLPEEGLKFMVYLQKENIIDESGMPKERFSAEFPKEGPSILRIQQVVRGDSAAYFCASSPPQGADTQYFGPGTRLTVL.

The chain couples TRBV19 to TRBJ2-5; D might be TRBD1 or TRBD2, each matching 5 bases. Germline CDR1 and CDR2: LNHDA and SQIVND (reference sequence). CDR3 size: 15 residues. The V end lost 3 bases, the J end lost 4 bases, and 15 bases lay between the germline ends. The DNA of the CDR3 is TGTGCCAGTAGTATTGGGGTGGGGGTCCTAGAGACCCAGTACTTC. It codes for CASSIGVGVLETQYF.

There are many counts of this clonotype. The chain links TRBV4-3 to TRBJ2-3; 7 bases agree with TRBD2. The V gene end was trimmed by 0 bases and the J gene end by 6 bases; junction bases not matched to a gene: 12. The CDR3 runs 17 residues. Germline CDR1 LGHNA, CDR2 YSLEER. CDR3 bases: TGCGCCAGCAGCCAAGATCGAAGCCTAGCGGCCCGGGATACGCAGTATTTT. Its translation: CASSQDRSLAARDTQYF.

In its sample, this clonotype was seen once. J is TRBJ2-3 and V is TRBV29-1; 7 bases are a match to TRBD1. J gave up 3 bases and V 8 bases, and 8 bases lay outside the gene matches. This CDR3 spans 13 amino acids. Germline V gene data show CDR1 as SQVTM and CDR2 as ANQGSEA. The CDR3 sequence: CSLQGVLTDTQYF. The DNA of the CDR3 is TGCAGCCTCCAGGGGGTCTTGACAGATACGCAGTATTTT.